This entry is about one TCR beta chain. This sample was taken from a study of blood T cell repertoires in COVID-19. The CDR3 contains 14 residues. The germline CDR1 and CDR2 sequences are SGDLS and YYNGEE. The V gene lost 0 bases and the J gene lost 2 bases, with 7 bases spanning the gap. Sequenced by immunoSEQ multiplex PCR; TCRdb stores in-frame clones only, minus some. The sample lists hundreds of thousands of clones, 70% to 90% occurring once. The clonotype comes from a man aged 50 or older with COVID-19, enrolled during active disease. Sequencing was performed on peripheral blood. J is TRBJ2-3 and V is TRBV9; D not certain. The CDR3 loop is CASSVGAITDTQYF. The CDR3 DNA is TGTGCCAGCAGCGTAGGAGCTATCACAGATACGCAGTATTTT.